One T cell receptor (beta chain) is described in this entry. Its antigen remains unidentified. Per-nucleotide qualities are absent, and no much larger clonotype sits a single base away. At the junction V is shortened by 1 base and J by 4 bases; bases outside the gene matches: 6. Measured from the cysteine to the phenylalanine, the CDR3 is 15 residues long. Just CDR3 DNA is preserved here, 45 bases in frame from base 1. Via the germline V gene (reference sequence), CDR1 is LGHDT and CDR2 YNNKEL. Enrolling through a virtual design, the prospective study's participants ranged in age from about 18 to 89 years and lived across roughly 24 United States geographic areas. To assign participants to cohorts, the prospective study relied on clinical history that participants themselves reported in a screening survey and a study questionnaire. Exposed participants had been in contact, within 2 weeks of entering the study, with a person who had a PCR-confirmed or clinician-diagnosed case of COVID-19. Mobile phlebotomists in the prospective study collected whole blood, serum and a nasopharyngeal or oropharyngeal swab from every participant. Prospective study participants could optionally give additional blood draws and questionnaires over a roughly two-month period. Blood samples from the prospective study were shipped frozen or at room temperature prior to DNA extraction.

TCRbeta CDR3 regions were amplified from genomic DNA by means of the immunoSEQ Assay, a bias-controlled multiplex PCR. The paper's data handling went like this. Within the assay, amplification of reference gene primers was used to estimate how many nucleated cells each sample contained. Sequence reads were collapsed and filtered to measure the absolute abundance of every unique TCRbeta CDR3 rearrangement. For each sample, productive Simpson clonality was calculated as the square root of Simpson's diversity index across productive rearrangements. This is the immuneACCESS table as TCRdb keeps it, with only in-frame sequences that have V and J called. A part of the clones is gone; compared with another copy, unresolved V genes explain less than half, and the rest is unexplained. From that table come the V and J calls and clone size; the DNA was used to work out D and trimming. Counted in this sample were some 340,000 clones; 90% of them appeared once. In total, the top ten clones hold about 4% of the sample.

The source of the sample is a study of blood T cell repertoires in COVID-19 (dated by TCRdb to 2019 to 2021). With respect to the entire study: Samples covering the acute and convalescent phases of COVID-19 were provided by collaborators in the United States, Italy and Spain. The samples were drawn from the first 160 participants of the ongoing ImmuneRACE study and from about 1,200 subjects provided by 6 global collaborators. Where available, HLA class I and class II types were obtained from metadata supplied by the sample provider rather than from assay-based typing. The prospective study material was composed of cDNA or gDNA derived from T cells, B-cell-depleted T cells, or PBMCs. Deeply sampled blood TCRbeta repertoires from subjects exposed to, actively infected with, or recovered from COVID-19 were included in the dataset. The repertoires were made available in a free public database intended to serve as a resource for research on the immune response to SARS-CoV-2. The sample metadata nearly always contained a de-identified subject ID, COVID-19 status, age in years and sex.

What the research found in general, with its limitations: How much clinical and demographic metadata was included differed by source and by participant, and the metadata was provided uncurated.

The chain is assembled from TRBV3-1 (or the pseudogene TRBV3-2) and TRBJ1-2, with 7 middle bases fitting TRBD1. This receptor was obtained from a woman younger than 45 who had been exposed to COVID-19. The sequencing sample was made of PBMCs or T cells enriched from blood (not recorded which). For the CDR3, the sequence is CASSQGDRVRYGYTF. The DNA reads TGTGCCAGCAGCCAAGGCGACAGGGTTCGCTATGGCTACACCTTC.